This T cell receptor beta chain was found in a study of CD8 T cells in Susac syndrome. From blood CD8+ and CD4+ T cells, TCR beta sequences were generated. It was treatment-naive patients with stable or active relapsing-remitting disease who made up the multiple sclerosis controls. Negative isolation was applied to CD8+ and CD4+ T cells, and FACS enrichment was applied to TEMRA cells. The CDR3 runs to 14 residues. Germline V CDR1 and CDR2: SQVTM, ANQGSEA. V gave up 7 bases and J gave up 1 base; unmatched junction bases: 8. An input of about 0.45 to 1 ug of RNA was subjected to reverse transcription using random hexamers. Amplification of TCR beta CDR3 by immunoSEQ multiplex PCR spanned 54 Vbeta and 13 Jbeta. TCRdb itself ran the immunoSEQ multiplex PCR reads through MiXCR, one entry per CDR3 protein. Found here are some 120,000 distinct CDR3 sequences, approximately 94% of them singletons; the top ten hold roughly 0.13%.

The TCR sequence derives from a human donor with multiple sclerosis. The source material was CD4+ T cells from PBMCs. The chain has TRBV29-1 and TRBJ2-5; 8 bases agree with TRBD2. The CDR3 region has the DNA TGCAGCGCCAGCCTTGGACTAGCCCAAGAGACCCAGTACTTC. Protein: CSASLGLAQETQYF.